These 23 T cell receptor beta chains share one sample of origin, sequenced in a study of response to subunit inactivated influenza vaccine. TCRdb used MiXCR to reprocess the RT-PCR reads, holding one entry per CDR3 protein. Of more than 700,000 distinct CDR3 sequences listed, approximately 22% are singletons. Sequencing used PBMCs from blood, obtained about 5 days after vaccination. The receptor set was obtained from a man aged 50 or older who received an inactivated influenza vaccine.

Many counts were recorded for this clonotype. The chain couples TRBV6-2 or TRBV6-3 to TRBJ1-5, with D unclear. The CDR3 is made up of 13 amino acids. V gave up 9 bases and J gave up 1 base, with 10 bases separating them. CDR1 is MNHEY, CDR2 SVGEGT, per germline. The chain's CDR3 is CASLQSSNQPQHF. The CDR3 coding sequence is TGTGCCAGTCTACAGAGCAGCAATCAGCCCCAGCATTTT.

This clonotype was detected many times. The chain uses TRBV29-1 and TRBJ2-1, with TRBD1 as a possible D gene (5 bases). Per germline, CDR1 SQVTM and CDR2 ANQGSEA. The CDR3 sequence is 18 residues long. The V and J ends lost 2 bases and 0 bases respectively, with 20 bases between them. In DNA, the CDR3 is TGCAGCGTTGAATTAAGGGGCGGTCAATCTTACTCCTACAATGAGCAGTTCTTC. Its protein is CSVELRGGQSYSYNEQFF.

This clonotype was detected many times. V gene TRBV29-1 combines with J gene TRBJ2-1; D may match TRBD1 or TRBD2 (5 bases each). The germline CDR1 and CDR2 sequences are SQVTM and ANQGSEA. The CDR3 extends over 15 amino acids. Trimming shortened V by 6 bases and J by 3 bases, and 18 bases separated the two germline ends. In DNA, the CDR3 is TGCAGCGTGTCCGGGACCCCCGAGGGCTACAATGAGCAGTTCTTC. Its translation is CSVSGTPEGYNEQFF.

This clonotype has a count of ten or more. V usage is TRBV20-1 and J usage is TRBJ1-4, with 8 bases fitting TRBD1. The CDR3 has 14 amino acids. Germline V gene sequence: CDR1 DFQATT, CDR2 SNEGSKA (reference sequence). Trimming at V came to 4 bases and at J to 6 bases, leaving 7 bases not matched to a gene. The CDR3 sequence: CSATRTGFYEKLFF. CDR3 in DNA: TGCAGTGCTACTCGGACAGGGTTCTATGAAAAACTGTTTTTT.

J is TRBJ1-2 and V is TRBV28; 9 bases are a match to TRBD1. Germline CDR1 reads MDHEN; CDR2 reads SYDVKM. Unmatched junction bases numbered 15, after V lost 5 bases and J lost 8 bases. The CDR3 is 16 amino acids. The CDR3 region is CASSPYHAQGARGYTF. The CDR3 DNA reads as TGTGCCAGCAGTCCCTACCATGCACAGGGGGCTAGGGGCTACACCTTC.

The V and J genes are TRBV9 and TRBJ2-1, with TRBD2 matching 7 bases. This CDR3 has 15 residues. V lost 2 bases and J lost 4; bases outside the gene matches: 6. Germline CDR1 reads SGDLS; CDR2 reads YYNGEE. The CDR3 spells CASSVAGAGYNEQFF. Here the CDR3 DNA reads TGTGCCAGCAGCGTCGCGGGAGCCGGATACAATGAGCAGTTCTTC.

This clonotype was observed a handful of times. This chain uses TRBV20-1 with TRBJ2-1; 8 bases are a match to TRBD2. CDR3 size: 16 residues. V trimming: 5 bases; J trimming: 4 bases; junction bases outside the gene matches: 13. Germline V gene lookup returns CDR1 DFQATT and CDR2 SNEGSKA (reference sequence). The CDR3 protein is CSAPSRGLDSYNEQFF. The CDR3 DNA is TGCAGTGCTCCGTCTCGGGGACTAGATTCTTACAATGAGCAGTTCTTC.

The chain couples TRBV28 to TRBJ2-2; 13 bases line up with TRBD2. This CDR3 is built from 18 residues. The V gene end was trimmed by 5 bases and the J gene end by 2 bases; junction bases not matched to a gene: 8. From germline, CDR1 is MDHEN and CDR2 SYDVKM. In DNA, the CDR3 is TGTGCCAGCAGTCAGACAGGGACTAGCGGGACAAACACCGGGGAGCTGTTTTTT. Its protein product is CASSQTGTSGTNTGELFF.

The chain combines TRBV20-1 with TRBJ2-2; D is possibly TRBD2 (5 bases). Trimming took off 6 bases at V and 0 bases at J, with 23 bases between the two ends. This CDR3 has 18 amino acids. The germline V gene has CDR1 DFQATT and CDR2 SNEGSKA (reference sequence). The CDR3, as DNA: TGCAGTGCCGCCCCACATTCCAGAGCGGCCCCGAACACCGGGGAGCTGTTTTTT. This sequence encodes CSAAPHSRAAPNTGELFF.

With regard to this clonotype: At one of its ends the junction is not consistent with the germline gene, which may arise from a read error. This chain uses TRBV7-9 with TRBJ2-2; 7 nucleotides align to TRBD2. Germline CDR1 and CDR2: SEHNR and FQNEAQ (reference sequence). The CDR3 loop spans 15 amino acids. DNA of the CDR3: TGTGCCAGCAGTTTAGCGGCGGGGGTCACCGGGGAGCTGTTTTTT. Translated: CASSLAAGVTGELFF.

This clonotype was found a few times. The chain links TRBV2 to TRBJ2-7, with a weak D call TRBD1 (5 bases). This CDR3 has 14 amino acids. Germline V gene sequence: CDR1 SNHLY, CDR2 FYNNEI. V lost 2 bases and J lost 1, with 9 bases in between. The CDR3 DNA is TGTGCCAGCAGTGAACAGGGTAAATCCTACGAGCAGTACTTC. This gives the protein CASSEQGKSYEQYF.

V is TRBV5-5 and J is TRBJ2-5; D is uncertain. The CDR3 is made up of 14 amino acids. CDR1 is SGHKS and CDR2 is YYEKEE in the germline V gene (reference sequence). V was cut by 1 base and J by 0 bases, with 7 bases left in between. CDR3 in amino acids: CASSLQRNQETQYF. DNA for the CDR3: TGTGCCAGCAGCTTGCAACGGAACCAAGAGACCCAGTACTTC. The full variable domain, rest sourced from reference TRBV5-5 and TRBJ2-5, is DAGVTQSPTHLIKTRGQQVTLRCSPISGHKSVSWYQQVLGQGPQFIFQYYEKEERGRGNFPDRFSARQFPNYSSELNVNALLLGDSALYLCASSLQRNQETQYFGPGTRLLVL.

V gene TRBV7-2 combines with J gene TRBJ1-5; unclear D gene. The V gene lost 5 bases and the J gene lost 5 bases, with 7 bases spanning the gap. This CDR3 has 12 amino acids. Germline CDR1 and CDR2: SGHTA and FQGNSA. CDR3 DNA sequence: TGTGCCAGCAGCGCCCTGTATCAGCCCCAGCATTTT. Its translation: CASSALYQPQHF.

The CDR3 spells CASSLDWTSGTLGSQYF. The CDR3 nucleotides are TGTGCCAGCAGCTTAGACTGGACTAGCGGGACTCTTGGGTCCCAGTACTTC. V usage is TRBV11-2 and J usage is TRBJ2-5; 12 nucleotides align to TRBD2. Trimming cost V 0 bases and J 9 bases; bases outside gene matches: 11. CDR3 length equals 17 residues. From germline, CDR1 is SGHAT and CDR2 FQNNGV.

The chain links TRBV7-2 to TRBJ2-1; D not certain. CDR3 length equals 12 residues. CDR1 and CDR2 from the germline V gene are SGHTA and FQGNSA. Trimming removed 3 bases at V and 5 bases at J, with 5 bases between. In DNA form, the CDR3 reads TGTGCCAGCAGCTTTCTCCACAATGAGCAGTTCTTC. It specifies CASSFLHNEQFF.

The V and J genes are TRBV13 and TRBJ2-1; D may be TRBD2 (6 bases). With 3 bases removed from V and 5 bases from J, the gap between germline ends came to 11 bases. Germline assignment: CDR1 PRHDT and CDR2 FYEKMQ (reference sequence). The CDR3 spans 14 residues. The chain's CDR3 is CASSFAGSHNEQFF. The CDR3 nucleotides are TGTGCCAGCAGCTTTGCCGGGAGCCACAATGAGCAGTTCTTC.

CDR3 nucleotide sequence: TGCAGTGCTAGTGGGGCTAGCGGGGGGGCCAGTGGGCAGTTCTTC. Encoded protein: CSASGASGGASGQFF. The chain combines TRBV20-1 with TRBJ2-1; 12 positions match TRBD2. From germline, CDR1 is DFQATT and CDR2 SNEGSKA (reference sequence). The CDR3 loop spans 15 amino acids. V lost 3 bases to trimming and J lost 12 bases; unmatched junction nucleotides: 12.

J is TRBJ2-3 and V is TRBV10-3, with D unresolved. Germline V gene lookup returns CDR1 ENHRY and CDR2 SYGVKD. The V end lost 4 bases, the J end lost 1 base, and 3 bases lay between the germline ends. CDR3 length: 12 residues. The CDR3 DNA is TGTGCCATCAGTGTCGGCACAGATACGCAGTATTTT. The encoded protein is CAISVGTDTQYF.

V gene TRBV12-3 or TRBV12-4 combines with J gene TRBJ1-2; 11 bases are a match to TRBD1. Trimming at V came to 5 bases and at J to 7 bases, leaving 6 bases not matched to a gene. This CDR3 spans 14 amino acids. This CDR3 reads CASSPGQGASGYTF. The CDR3, as DNA: TGTGCCAGCAGTCCCGGACAGGGGGCGTCTGGCTACACCTTC.

The CDR3: CASSTGLAGVGQYF. The CDR3, as DNA: TGTGCCAGCAGCACGGGACTAGCGGGAGTTGGGCAGTACTTC. The chain recombines TRBV7-2 with TRBJ2-7, with 14 bases lining up with TRBD2. The CDR3 sequence is 14 residues long. V shed 5 bases, J shed 9 bases, and the junction held 6 bases outside the gene matches. Germline CDR1 reads SGHTA; CDR2 reads FQGNSA.

In this sample, this clonotype turned up a few times. This chain joins TRBV12-3 or TRBV12-4 and TRBJ1-4; D call uncertain. Trimming cost V 6 bases and J 4 bases, with 6 bases left between them. The CDR3 is 12 amino acids. CDR3 region: CASSAYNEKLFF. CDR3 DNA sequence: TGTGCCAGCAGCGCGTATAATGAAAAACTGTTTTTT.

This clonotype was seen only a few times. DNA of the CDR3: TGCGCCAGCAGCTTGATGGGGGTTGAATCCTACAATGAGCAGTTCTTC. Protein sequence: CASSLMGVESYNEQFF. The chain is built from TRBV5-1 and TRBJ2-1, with D perhaps matching TRBD1 or TRBD2 (5 bases each). The length of the CDR3 is 16 residues. Germline V CDR1 and CDR2: SGHRS, YFSETQ. Trimming took 1 base from V and 1 from J, leaving 12 bases between them.

The chain uses TRBV6-1 and TRBJ2-3; D may be TRBD1 or TRBD2 (6 bases each). Looked up from germline, CDR1 is MNHNS and CDR2 is SASEGT. The V gene lost 2 bases and the J gene lost 0 bases, with 12 bases spanning the gap. CDR3 length equals 16 residues. CDR3 nucleotide sequence: TGTGCCAGCAGTGAACGGGGGCAGCCTAGCACAGATACGCAGTATTTT. Translating gives CASSERGQPSTDTQYF.